This T cell receptor (beta chain) stems from a study of siplizumab effects on memory and regulatory T cells. A remark on this clone: Its antigen is currently unknown.

Here immunoSEQ multiplex PCR was the method, and the copy in TCRdb shows in-frame clones only, minus some. The table shows roughly 50,000 clones, with less than 98% occurring only once. Overall study results and limits: Controls had about 29% Treg-derived mappable alloreactive CD4+ clones on average, versus approximately 69% with siplizumab. Siplizumab, the agent tested, significantly reduced alloreactive sequences traceable to unstimulated CD4+ memory cells.

CDR3 length: 15 residues. Germline loops: CDR1 MDHEN, CDR2 SYDVKM. Trimming removed 5 bases from V and 5 bases from J, with 18 bases in between. The TCR originated in a human donor in good health. This chain links TRBV28 with TRBJ1-1; D not resolved. The sample consisted of naive CD4+ T cells sorted from blood. The CDR3 DNA follows: TGTGCCAGCAGTCCACATGGTGGTGGTGCGACTGAAGCTTTCTTT. This sequence encodes CASSPHGGGATEAFF.